Below are 23 T cell receptor beta chains sequenced from a single sample in a study of CD8+CD57+ T cells in acquired aplastic anemia. Genomic DNA, serving as template, underwent TCR beta VDJ and CDR3 profiling. MiXCR, applied by TCRdb to the reads, yields one record per CDR3 protein. The data hold 200,000 or so distinct CDR3 sequences, with approximately 65% observed a single time. All sequencing subjects had displayed CD8+CD57+ cell expansion on flow cytometry. The specimen was sorted CD4+, CD8+, or CD8+CD57+ T cells (not recorded which) from PBMCs. The receptors come from a human donor with aplastic anemia.

The chain carries TRBV19 and TRBJ2-3; perhaps TRBD1 as D (6 bases). V was pared by 4 bases and J by 9 bases, with 23 bases between. Germline V gene lookup returns CDR1 LNHDA and CDR2 SQIVND (reference sequence). This CDR3 contains 16 residues. In nucleotides, the CDR3 is TGTGCCAGTAGTAAAGCTAGGGGGTCCCGAGGAATAACGCAGTATTTT. This sequence encodes CASSKARGSRGITQYF.

V is TRBV7-6 and J is TRBJ1-2; tentatively, D is TRBD1 (5 bases). This CDR3 is built from 13 residues. The germline CDR1 and CDR2 sequences are SGHVS and FNYEAQ. Trimming took off 1 base at V and 7 bases at J, with 10 bases between the two ends. Here the CDR3 reads CASSLGGVGGYTF. CDR3 bases: TGTGCCAGCAGCTTAGGGGGGGTAGGTGGCTACACCTTC.

The sample holds one count of this clonotype. The chain joins TRBV2 to TRBJ2-7; D remains unclear. The CDR3 extends over 14 amino acids. Trimming cost V 10 bases and J 0 bases, with 16 bases left between them. Per germline, CDR1 SNHLY and CDR2 FYNNEI. The CDR3, as DNA: TGTGCCAACAAAATCGAGCCGGACTCCTACGAGCAGTACTTC. The encoded protein is CANKIEPDSYEQYF.

This clonotype has a single count. The genes are TRBV15 and TRBJ1-2; D might be TRBD1 (6 bases). V lost 2 bases and J lost 7, with 11 bases in between. The CDR3 spans 13 residues. Germline V lookup: CDR1 LNHNV, CDR2 YYDKDF (reference sequence). The CDR3 DNA reads as TGTGCCACCAGCAGACAGGGGATGGGTGGCTACACCTTC. Protein product: CATSRQGMGGYTF.

This clonotype came up once. The V gene is TRBV7-9, the J gene TRBJ2-1; 9 bases are shared with TRBD2. The CDR3 length is 15 residues. CDR1 is SEHNR and CDR2 is FQNEAQ in the germline V gene (reference sequence). The ends lost 3 bases at V and 3 bases at J; junction bases unmatched: 3. The CDR3 region has the DNA TGTGCCAGCAGCTTTGGGCGGGGGGGCTACAATGAGCAGTTCTTC. It encodes CASSFGRGGYNEQFF.

This clonotype was seen at least ten times. The chain employs TRBV10-2 and TRBJ2-1; 8 bases fit TRBD1. The germline CDR1 and CDR2 sequences are WSHSY and SAAADI. V lost 6 bases, J lost 2 bases, and 3 bases stayed unmatched. The CDR3 runs 14 residues. The CDR3 region has the DNA TGCGCCAGCAGCGGACAGGGCACCTACAATGAGCAGTTCTTC. It yields the protein CASSGQGTYNEQFF.

V usage is TRBV10-3 and J usage is TRBJ1-2; a possible D gene is TRBD1 (5 bases). Deletions cut 1 base from V and 4 bases from J, with 10 bases between. The CDR3 covers 14 residues. CDR1 and CDR2 from the germline V gene are ENHRY and SYGVKD. DNA for the CDR3: TGTGCCATCAGTGAGTTAGGACAAAGCTATGGCTACACCTTC. Translated, it gives CAISELGQSYGYTF.

The chain has TRBV10-3 and TRBJ1-6, with D uncertain. The CDR3 contains 14 residues. V was cut by 4 bases and J by 5 bases, with 9 bases left in between. Germline assignment: CDR1 ENHRY and CDR2 SYGVKD. CDR3 region: CAISVGVNNSPLHF. The DNA for the CDR3 is TGTGCCATCAGTGTAGGAGTTAATAATTCACCCCTCCACTTT.

This clonotype was seen just once. V is TRBV29-1 and J is TRBJ1-2; 10 bases match TRBD1. J lost 8 bases, V lost 4 bases, and 7 bases had no gene match. The length of the CDR3 is 13 residues. Germline V gene sequence: CDR1 SQVTM, CDR2 ANQGSEA. The CDR3, as DNA: TGCAGCGTTGCTCTGGGACAGGGGATGGGCTACACCTTC. Translating it yields CSVALGQGMGYTF. Combining the CDR3 with reference TRBV29-1 and TRBJ1-2 gives the whole variable domain SAVISQKPSRDICQRGTSLTIQCQVDSQVTMMFWYRQQPGQSLTLIATANQGSEATYESGFVIDKFPISRPNLTFSTLTVSNMSPEDSSIYLCSVALGQGMGYTFGSGTRLTVV.

The rearrangement links TRBV20-1 to TRBJ2-7; 11 bases map to TRBD2. The CDR3 loop spans 16 amino acids. Germline values: CDR1 DFQATT, CDR2 SNEGSKA (reference sequence). After removal of 6 bases from V and 7 bases from J, the junction contained 17 bases not matched to a gene. CDR3: CSAPVLAGGLYGEQYF. In DNA form, the CDR3 reads TGCAGTGCCCCAGTTCTAGCGGGGGGCCTCTATGGTGAGCAGTACTTC.

On this clonotype: A junction boundary mismatches the germline segment, possibly from a read error. V is TRBV7-2 and J is TRBJ1-3, with 7 bases matching TRBD1. The CDR3 loop spans 13 amino acids. Germline V CDR1 and CDR2: SGHTA, FQGNSA. The CDR3 region has the DNA TGTGCCCGCAGCTCGGGACAGCGAAACACCATATATTTT. It yields the protein CARSSGQRNTIYF.

The chain couples TRBV7-2 to TRBJ1-2; D is ambiguous. Between the trimmed V and J ends, which lost 6 bases and 0 bases, there was a span of 14 bases. The CDR3 length is 15 residues. The germline V gene encodes CDR1 SGHTA and CDR2 FQGNSA. The CDR3 protein is CASRNYDTPNYGYTF. The CDR3 DNA reads as TGTGCCAGCAGAAATTACGACACCCCTAACTATGGCTACACCTTC.

This chain links TRBV12-3 or TRBV12-4 with TRBJ2-7; 8 positions match TRBD1. V lost 6 bases, J lost 0 bases, and 7 bases stayed unmatched. The CDR3 is made up of 15 amino acids. CDR3 sequence (DNA): TGTGCCAGCAGAGCTAGGACAGGGAGCTCCTACGAGCAGTACTTC. It encodes CASRARTGSSYEQYF.

This chain links TRBV10-3 with TRBJ1-2; D ambiguous. Looked up from germline, CDR1 is ENHRY and CDR2 is SYGVKD. V lost 3 bases and J 7 bases, leaving 6 bases between the germline ends. This CDR3 has 11 amino acids. The CDR3 DNA sequence: TGTGCCATCAGTGACGTAGGTGGCTACACCTTC. This gives the protein CAISDVGGYTF.

This clonotype came up a few times. The CDR3 here is CATSFPGTGDYGYTF. CDR3 sequence (DNA): TGTGCCACCAGTTTTCCCGGGACAGGCGACTATGGCTACACCTTC. The chain has TRBV15 and TRBJ1-2; TRBD1 aligns across 8 bases. Germline values: CDR1 LNHNV, CDR2 YYDKDF (reference sequence). V shed 6 bases and J 3 bases; nucleotides not matched to a gene: 9. The length of the CDR3 is 15 residues.

This clonotype was recorded many times. The chain joins TRBV4-1 to TRBJ2-7, with D tentatively TRBD1 (6 bases). Trimming stripped 3 bases from V and 1 base from J, with 13 bases between. In germline, CDR1 is MGHRA, CDR2 YSYEKL. The CDR3 spans 15 residues. CDR3 in DNA: TGCGCCAGCAGCCAGACAGGCGAGGGTTCCTACGAGCAGTACTTC. Its protein is CASSQTGEGSYEQYF.

This clonotype was counted a single time. CDR3 amino acids: CASRLGAGGDQPQHF. The CDR3 DNA reads TGCGCCAGCAGACTTGGGGCAGGGGGCGATCAGCCCCAGCATTTT. V is TRBV5-1 and J is TRBJ1-5, with TRBD1 matching 8 bases. The CDR3 totals 15 residues. Germline values: CDR1 SGHRS, CDR2 YFSETQ. V shed 5 bases and J 5 bases; nucleotides not matched to a gene: 9.

This clonotype was counted many times. The chain uses TRBV6-2 or TRBV6-3 and TRBJ1-2; D gene uncertain. Germline V gene data show CDR1 as MNHEY and CDR2 as SVGEGT. Trimming stripped 1 base from V and 4 bases from J, with 13 bases between. The CDR3 totals 15 residues. This chain's CDR3 is CASSYYRDWIYGYTF. The CDR3 DNA reads as TGTGCCAGCAGTTACTATAGAGATTGGATCTATGGCTACACCTTC.

The CDR3 DNA reads TGTGCCAGCAGTGATCTTGGAGGGGCGGATGGCTACACCTTC. Protein: CASSDLGGADGYTF. This chain connects TRBV2 to TRBJ1-2, with a tentative D call TRBD1 (5 bases). CDR1 is SNHLY and CDR2 is FYNNEI in the germline V gene. V shed 3 bases and J shed 6 bases, with 14 bases lying between them. The CDR3 is 14 residues long.

This clonotype came up a few times. The chain joins TRBV7-7 to TRBJ2-7; D may match TRBD1 or TRBD2 (5 bases each). The germline V and J ends were trimmed by 2 bases and 4 bases, with 12 bases remaining between them. Germline V CDR1 and CDR2: SSHAT, FNYEAQ (reference sequence). The CDR3 sequence is 14 residues long. The CDR3 sequence is CASSLRIGTYEQYF. The CDR3 DNA reads as TGTGCCAGCAGCTTAAGGATAGGGACGTACGAGCAGTACTTC.

This clonotype was detected a few times. The chain combines TRBV12-3 or TRBV12-4 with TRBJ2-7; no reliable D call. The CDR3 runs to 16 residues. Between the trimmed V and J ends, which lost 2 bases and 5 bases, there was a span of 19 bases. The CDR3 loop reads CASSLIPPRNPHEQYF. DNA for the CDR3: TGTGCCAGCAGTTTAATTCCCCCCAGGAATCCCCACGAGCAGTACTTC.

The CDR3 nucleotides are TGTGCCAGCAGTGATTCCGGGACAGATGAAAAACTGTTTTTT. Its protein product is CASSDSGTDEKLFF. The chain is built from TRBV25-1 and TRBJ1-4, with 7 bases fitting TRBD1. Germline assignment: CDR1 MGHDK and CDR2 SYGVNS. CDR3 length equals 14 residues. V lost 3 bases to trimming and J lost 6 bases; unmatched junction nucleotides: 4.

The chain has TRBV20-1 and TRBJ1-1; D unclear. Germline values: CDR1 DFQATT, CDR2 SNEGSKA (reference sequence). V gave up 6 bases and J gave up 1 base, with 3 bases separating them. There are 10 residues in the CDR3. CDR3 amino acids: CSAANTEAFF. In DNA, the CDR3 is TGCAGTGCCGCGAACACTGAAGCTTTCTTT.